The T cell receptor beta chain under discussion was sequenced for a study of identical twins. Study findings and constraints: Twins showed weaker excess sharing in their beta out-of-frame sequences.

Using its own MiXCR run on the 5' RACE reads, TCRdb lists one record per CDR3 protein. The sample yields some 500,000 distinct CDR3 sequences, more than 9% seen once. This clonotype has only a few counts. What it recognizes is unknown. The CDR3 loop spans 12 amino acids. The V end lost 4 bases, the J end lost 9 bases, and 10 bases lay between the germline ends. CDR1 is MNHEY, CDR2 SMNVEV, per germline (reference sequence). The sample also formed part of further work on yellow fever vaccine responses in identical twins.

The TCR originated in a woman between 18 and 29 years old in good health. The V call is TRBV27, the J call TRBJ2-1; D is unresolved. Sequencing was done on a sample of PBMCs. Here the CDR3 DNA reads TGTGCCAGCAGTTCTCTAGTGTCTGAGCAGTTCTTC. It encodes CASSSLVSEQFF.